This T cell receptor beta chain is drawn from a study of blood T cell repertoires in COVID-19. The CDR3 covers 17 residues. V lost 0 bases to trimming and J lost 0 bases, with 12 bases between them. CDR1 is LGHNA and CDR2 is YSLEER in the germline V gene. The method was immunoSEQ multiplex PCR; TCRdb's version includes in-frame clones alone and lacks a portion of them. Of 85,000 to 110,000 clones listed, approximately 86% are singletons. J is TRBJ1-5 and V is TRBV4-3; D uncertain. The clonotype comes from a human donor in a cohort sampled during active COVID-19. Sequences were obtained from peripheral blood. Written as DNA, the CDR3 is TGCGCCAGCAGCCAAGAAGTGTACAGCTATAGCAATCAGCCCCAGCATTTT. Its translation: CASSQEVYSYSNQPQHF.